This entry concerns a single T cell receptor (beta chain). No antigen is known for it. Trimming took 5 bases from V and 2 from J; bases not matched to a gene: 7. The length of the CDR3 is 15 residues. CDR1 SEHNR and CDR2 FQNEAQ come from the germline V gene (reference sequence). This entry belongs to a study of cytomegalovirus exposure and HLA in healthy donors. Study results and caveats: Researchers reportedly found TCR beta sequences accurately predicted most subjects' HLA-A and HLA-B alleles. When presence/absence was analysed, sequencing depth was taken to be roughly uniform across donors.

A multiplex PCR was run with 60 Vbeta primers and 13 Jbeta primers. The method was immunoSEQ multiplex PCR; TCRdb's version includes in-frame clones alone and lacks a portion of them. The sample records about 140,000 clones, over 60% being singletons. V usage is TRBV7-9 and J usage is TRBJ1-2; 8 bases agree with TRBD1. The source is a woman aged 45 to 65 in good health and CMV-seronegative. Sequencing was carried out using PBMCs. DNA for the CDR3: TGTGCCAGCAGCGGGCCGGGACAGGCGAACTATGGCTACACCTTC. Translated: CASSGPGQANYGYTF.